Described below is a single TCR beta chain sequence and its context. MiXCR was run by TCRdb on the 5' RACE reads, yielding one entry per CDR3 protein. The sample has about 110,000 distinct CDR3 sequences; over 15% are singletons. These data belong to a study of T-cell memory formation after mild COVID-19. Study information: TCR clusters were mostly confined to one donor each.

V was trimmed by 4 bases and J by 1 base, leaving 10 bases between them. The length of the CDR3 is 14 residues. Germline V gives CDR1 LGHDT, CDR2 YNNKEL (reference sequence). Source material: PBMCs or a T cell subset sorted from them (not recorded which). The J gene is TRBJ2-5, the V gene TRBV3-1; a possible D gene is TRBD1 (6 bases). This receptor was taken from a man younger than 35 who had mild COVID-19 (a few samples of this study predate the infection). Cell type and time point are not known. In DNA form, the CDR3 reads TGTGCCAGCAGCCCAACGACAGGCCAAGAGACCCAGTACTTC. As protein: CASSPTTGQETQYF.